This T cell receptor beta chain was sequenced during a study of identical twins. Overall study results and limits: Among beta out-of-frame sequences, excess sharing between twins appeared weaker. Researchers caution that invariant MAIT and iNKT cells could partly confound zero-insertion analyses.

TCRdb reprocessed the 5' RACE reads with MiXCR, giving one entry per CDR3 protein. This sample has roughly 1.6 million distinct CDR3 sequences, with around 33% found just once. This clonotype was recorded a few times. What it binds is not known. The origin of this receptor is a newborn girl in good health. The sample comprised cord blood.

The CDR3 nucleotides are TGTGCCAGCAGCCTTGACCCCCGGACAGGGTCCTATGGCTACACCTTC. Translated, it gives CASSLDPRTGSYGYTF. This chain links TRBV6-2 or TRBV6-3 with TRBJ1-2; 8 bases are a match to TRBD1. CDR1 MNHEY and CDR2 SVGEGT come from the germline V gene. Losses at the gene ends were 6 bases for V and 4 bases for J; bases not matched to a gene: 13. This CDR3 contains 16 residues.